This T cell receptor beta chain was obtained from a study of PD-L1 blockade in urothelial cancer (dated by TCRdb to the late 2010s). Study-wide context: Therapy was started at some point between 2013 and 2015 for all patients, and atezolizumab 1,200 mg was administered intravenously every 3 weeks. An exploratory multi-omic analysis was conducted of the somatic, immune and clinical correlates of response to PD-L1 blockade with atezolizumab in urothelial cancer. An ECOG performance status of 0 or 1 was recorded for the patients, and 0 to 3 prior chemotherapy regimens had been received by the patients. Blood samples were analyzed at 3 weeks after treatment start (second dose) and at 6 weeks after treatment start. Blood samples yielded a median of roughly 150,000 T cells and 65,000 to 95,000 unique TCRs, with median clonality 0.080. About 90% of the roughly 30 patients were identified as males with urothelial cancer of bladder origin, and a prior smoking history was reported by 18 of 29 patients. Pretreatment tumor samples, along with matched peripheral blood serially collected before and after atezolizumab treatment, were subjected to TCR sequencing. Approximately 29 patients had pretreatment blood TCR-seq, about 25 had at least one posttreatment blood collection, and about 25 had tumor TCR-seq. In the same patients, whole exome sequencing and RNA sequencing of pretreatment tumors were performed in addition to TCR sequencing. Under ten patients achieved durable clinical benefit and approximately 20 did not. Durable clinical benefit was defined as progression-free survival longer than 6 months, and TCR features were also tested against progression-free and overall survival.

CDR1 and CDR2 are read off the germline V gene as MNHNS and SASEGT. V loses 6 bases of germline sequence and J loses 8 bases, and the interval between the two ends is 16 bases. The CDR3 goes from the cysteine to the phenylalanine over 14 residues. The CDR3 DNA has 42 bases and is translated from base 1. This clone was detected a few times. The antigen it binds to is not known. One base away there is no much larger clone; base qualities are not given. Paper-wide results and their limitations: Improved progression-free and overall survival was found to be associated with pretreatment peripheral blood TCR clonality below the median. Greater expansion of tumor-associated TCR clones in peripheral blood 3 weeks after the start of treatment was observed in patients with durable benefit (n of about 20, p = 0.022). Because the sample size was small (n ≈ 28) and many of the analyses were exploratory, the results are meant to be hypothesis-generating.

Synthetic TCR analog templates were spiked into each PCR to estimate absolute template abundance from read counts. TCRbeta CDR3 regions were amplified from genomic DNA with bias-controlled V and J gene primers using the immunoSEQ assay. Sequencing of rearranged TCRbeta segments was done at approximately 20X coverage. Processing in the source paper ran as follows. Sequencing errors were corrected by clustering, and CDR3s were annotated against IMGT so that V, D and J genes could be assigned. Downstream analyses used only productive TCRbeta rearrangements and left out out-of-frame or stop-codon sequences. Clonality was calculated as one minus the Shannon entropy normalized by the log of the number of unique productive sequences. Clones differing between time points or between blood and tumor were identified using Fisher's exact test with Benjamini-Hochberg correction, with an adjusted p below 0.01 applied as the threshold. Held by TCRdb, this immuneACCESS table contains in-frame sequences only and omits some clones. Under half of the omission traces to an unresolved V gene where checked; the cause of the rest is unknown. D and trimming were read from the DNA, whereas the V and J calls and clone size are those reported in that table. Recorded for this sample are about 38,000 clones; about 86% of them occurred a single time. Jointly, the top ten make up 24% of the sample.

The time point label on this specimen signifies: peripheral blood 6 weeks after treatment start. The cohort comprised 30 or so patients with locally advanced or metastatic urothelial carcinoma treated at Memorial Sloan Kettering on a trial protocol. Peripheral blood mononuclear cells were collected pretreatment and during treatment, with between 1 and 8 total time points obtained per patient. The Qiagen DNeasy Blood extraction kit was used to purify genomic DNA from total PBMCs and tumor samples. Collected pretreatment and during treatment, PBMCs were isolated and stored as previously described. The sequences come from PBMCs, collected around atezolizumab (anti-PD-L1) treatment. The TCR comes from a man between 60 and 70 years old with urothelial cancer. The V and J genes are TRBV6-1 and TRBJ1-4, and the D gene may be TRBD1, 5 bases matching. The DNA sequence follows: TGTGCCAGCAGCCACGTCCCGAAGGGGGAAAAACTGTTTTTT. The translation is CASSHVPKGEKLFF.